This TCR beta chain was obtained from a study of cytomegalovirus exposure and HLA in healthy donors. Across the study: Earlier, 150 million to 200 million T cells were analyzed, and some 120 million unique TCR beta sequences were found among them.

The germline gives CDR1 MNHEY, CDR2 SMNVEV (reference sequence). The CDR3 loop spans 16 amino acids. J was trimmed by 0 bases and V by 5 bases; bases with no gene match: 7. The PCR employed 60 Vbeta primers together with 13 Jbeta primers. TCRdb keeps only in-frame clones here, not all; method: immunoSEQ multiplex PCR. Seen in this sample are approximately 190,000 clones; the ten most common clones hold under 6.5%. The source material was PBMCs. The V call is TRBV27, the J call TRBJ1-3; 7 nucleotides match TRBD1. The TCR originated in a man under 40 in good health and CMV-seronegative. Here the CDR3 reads CASSITGVDSGNTIYF. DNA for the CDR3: TGTGCCAGCAGTATTACAGGGGTCGACTCTGGAAACACCATATATTTT.